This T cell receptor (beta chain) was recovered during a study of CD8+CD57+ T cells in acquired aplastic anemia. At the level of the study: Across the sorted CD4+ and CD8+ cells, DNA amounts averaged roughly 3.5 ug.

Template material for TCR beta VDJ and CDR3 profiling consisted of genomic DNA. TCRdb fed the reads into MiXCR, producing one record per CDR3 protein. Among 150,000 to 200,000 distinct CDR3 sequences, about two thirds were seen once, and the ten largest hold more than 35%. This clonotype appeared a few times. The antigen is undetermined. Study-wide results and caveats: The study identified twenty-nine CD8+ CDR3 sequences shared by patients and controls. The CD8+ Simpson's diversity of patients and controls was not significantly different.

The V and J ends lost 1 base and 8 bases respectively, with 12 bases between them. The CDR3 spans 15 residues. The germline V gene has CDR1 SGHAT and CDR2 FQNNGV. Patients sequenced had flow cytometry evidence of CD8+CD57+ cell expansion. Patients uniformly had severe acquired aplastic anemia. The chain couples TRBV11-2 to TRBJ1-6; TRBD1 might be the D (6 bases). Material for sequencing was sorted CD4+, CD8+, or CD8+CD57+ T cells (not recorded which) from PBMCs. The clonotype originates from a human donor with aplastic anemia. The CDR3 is CASSLVARGDSPLHF. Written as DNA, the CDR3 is TGTGCCAGCAGCTTAGTGGCCAGGGGAGATTCACCCCTCCACTTT.